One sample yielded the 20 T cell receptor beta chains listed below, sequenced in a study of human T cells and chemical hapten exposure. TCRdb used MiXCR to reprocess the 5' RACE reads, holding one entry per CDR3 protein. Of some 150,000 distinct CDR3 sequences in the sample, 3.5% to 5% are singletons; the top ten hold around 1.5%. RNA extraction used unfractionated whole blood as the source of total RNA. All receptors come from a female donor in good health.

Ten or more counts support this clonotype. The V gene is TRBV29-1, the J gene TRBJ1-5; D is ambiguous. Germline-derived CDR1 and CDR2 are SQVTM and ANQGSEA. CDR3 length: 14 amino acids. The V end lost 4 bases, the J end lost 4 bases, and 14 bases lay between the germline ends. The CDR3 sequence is CSVAGGLGNQPQHF. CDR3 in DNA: TGCAGCGTTGCTGGCGGGCTGGGGAATCAGCCCCAGCATTTT.

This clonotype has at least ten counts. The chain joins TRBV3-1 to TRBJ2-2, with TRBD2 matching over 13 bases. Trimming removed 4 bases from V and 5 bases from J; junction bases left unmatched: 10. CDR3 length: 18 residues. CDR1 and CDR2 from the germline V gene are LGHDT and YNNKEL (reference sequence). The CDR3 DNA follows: TGTGCCAGCAGCCTCCCCATGGGACTAGCGGGAAAAACCGGGGAGCTGTTTTTT. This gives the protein CASSLPMGLAGKTGELFF. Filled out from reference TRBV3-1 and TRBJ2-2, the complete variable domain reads DTAVSQTPKYLVTQMGNDKSIKCEQNLGHDTMYWYKQDSKKFLKIMFSYNNKELIINETVPNRFSPKSPDKAHLNLHINSLELGDSAVYFCASSLPMGLAGKTGELFFGEGSRLTVL.

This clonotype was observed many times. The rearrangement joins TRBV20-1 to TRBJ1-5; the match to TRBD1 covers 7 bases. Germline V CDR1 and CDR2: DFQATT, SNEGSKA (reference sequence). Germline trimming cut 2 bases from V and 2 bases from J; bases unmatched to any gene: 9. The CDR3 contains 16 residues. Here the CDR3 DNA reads TGCAGTGCTAGAAACAGGGGCAAAGGGGGCAATCAGCCCCAGCATTTT. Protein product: CSARNRGKGGNQPQHF.

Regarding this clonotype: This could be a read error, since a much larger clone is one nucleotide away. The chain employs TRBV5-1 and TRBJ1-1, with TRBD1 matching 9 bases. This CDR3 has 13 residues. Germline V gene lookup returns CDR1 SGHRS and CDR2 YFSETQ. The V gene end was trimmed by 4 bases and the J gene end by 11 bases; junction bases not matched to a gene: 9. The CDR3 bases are TGCGCCAGCAGCACGGACAGGGGCCTGGAGGCTTTCTTT. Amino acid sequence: CASSTDRGLEAFF.

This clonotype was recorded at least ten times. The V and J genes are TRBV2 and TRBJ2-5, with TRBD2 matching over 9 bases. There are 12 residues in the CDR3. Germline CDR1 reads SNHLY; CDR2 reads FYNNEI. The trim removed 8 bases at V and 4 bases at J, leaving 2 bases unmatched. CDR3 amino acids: CASGTSRETQYF. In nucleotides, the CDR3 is TGTGCCAGCGGGACTAGCAGAGAGACCCAGTACTTC.

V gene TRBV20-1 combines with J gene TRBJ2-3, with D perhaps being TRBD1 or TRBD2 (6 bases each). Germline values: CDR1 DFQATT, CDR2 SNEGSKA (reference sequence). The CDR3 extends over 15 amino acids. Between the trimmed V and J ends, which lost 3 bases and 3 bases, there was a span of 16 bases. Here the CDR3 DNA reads TGCAGTGCTAGGGCCGGGGGCCGGTTTACAGATACGCAGTATTTT. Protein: CSARAGGRFTDTQYF.

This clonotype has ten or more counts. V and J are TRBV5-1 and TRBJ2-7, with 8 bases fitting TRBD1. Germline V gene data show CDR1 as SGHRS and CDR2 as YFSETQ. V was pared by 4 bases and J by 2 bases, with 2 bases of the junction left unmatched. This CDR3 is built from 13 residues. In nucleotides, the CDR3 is TGCGCCAGCAGCGGGACAGGCCCCTACGAGCAGTACTTC. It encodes CASSGTGPYEQYF. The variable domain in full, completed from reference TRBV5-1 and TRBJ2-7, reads KAGVTQTPRYLIKTRGQQVTLSCSPISGHRSVSWYQQTPGQGLQFLFEYFSETQRNKGNFPGRFSGRQFSNSRSEMNVSTLELGDSALYLCASSGTGPYEQYFGPGTRLTVT.

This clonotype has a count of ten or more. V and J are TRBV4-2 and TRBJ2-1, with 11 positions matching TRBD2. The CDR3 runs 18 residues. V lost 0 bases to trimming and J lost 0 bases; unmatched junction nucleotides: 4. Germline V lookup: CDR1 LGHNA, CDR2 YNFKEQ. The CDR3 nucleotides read TGTGCCAGCAGCCAAGAACGTCTAGCGGGGGGCTCCTACAATGAGCAGTTCTTC. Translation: CASSQERLAGGSYNEQFF.

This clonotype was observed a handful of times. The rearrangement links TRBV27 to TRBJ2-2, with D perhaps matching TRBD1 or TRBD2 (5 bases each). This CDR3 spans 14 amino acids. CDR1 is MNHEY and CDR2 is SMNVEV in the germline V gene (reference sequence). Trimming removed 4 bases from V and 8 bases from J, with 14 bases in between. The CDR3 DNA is TGTGCCAGCAGTTCGGGACCTGGGGCTGGGGAGCTGTTTTTT. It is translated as CASSSGPGAGELFF.

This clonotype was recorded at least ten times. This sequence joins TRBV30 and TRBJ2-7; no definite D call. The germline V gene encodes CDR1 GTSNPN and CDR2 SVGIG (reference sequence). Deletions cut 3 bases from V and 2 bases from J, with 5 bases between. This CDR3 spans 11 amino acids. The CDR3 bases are TGTGCCTGGAGGGTCACCTACGAGCAGTACTTC. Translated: CAWRVTYEQYF.

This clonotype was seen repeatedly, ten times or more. The CDR3 spells CSVDVRVGETQYF. The DNA for the CDR3 is TGCAGCGTTGATGTCAGGGTAGGCGAGACCCAGTACTTC. The chain has TRBV29-1 and TRBJ2-5; weak D call: TRBD1 (5 bases). CDR1 is SQVTM, CDR2 ANQGSEA, per germline. CDR3 length: 13 amino acids. V was pared by 3 bases and J by 5 bases, with 13 bases between.

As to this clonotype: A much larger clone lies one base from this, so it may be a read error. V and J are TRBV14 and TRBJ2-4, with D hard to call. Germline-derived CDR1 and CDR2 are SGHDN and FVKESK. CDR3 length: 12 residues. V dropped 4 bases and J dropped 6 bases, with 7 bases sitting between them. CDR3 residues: CASSRSGNIQYF. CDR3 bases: TGTGCCAGCAGCCGATCTGGAAACATTCAGTACTTC. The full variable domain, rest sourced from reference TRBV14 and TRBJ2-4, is EAGVTQFPSHSVIEKGQTVTLRCDPISGHDNLYWYRRVMGKEIKFLLHFVKESKQDESGMPNNRFLAERTGGTYSTLKVQPAELEDSGVYFCASSRSGNIQYFGAGTRLSVL.

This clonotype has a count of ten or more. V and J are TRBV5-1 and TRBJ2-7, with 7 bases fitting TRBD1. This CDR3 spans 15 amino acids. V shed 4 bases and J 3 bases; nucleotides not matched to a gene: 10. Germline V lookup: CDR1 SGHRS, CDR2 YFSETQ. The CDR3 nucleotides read TGCGCCAGCAGCCTCGAGCCGGGACAGCGCTACGAGCAGTACTTC. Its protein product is CASSLEPGQRYEQYF.

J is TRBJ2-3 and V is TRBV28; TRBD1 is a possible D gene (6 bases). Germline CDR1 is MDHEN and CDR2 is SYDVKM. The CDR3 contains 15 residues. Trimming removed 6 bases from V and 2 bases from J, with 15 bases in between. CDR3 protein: CASRPRQAITDTQYF. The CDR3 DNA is TGTGCCAGCAGGCCCAGACAGGCCATCACAGATACGCAGTATTTT.

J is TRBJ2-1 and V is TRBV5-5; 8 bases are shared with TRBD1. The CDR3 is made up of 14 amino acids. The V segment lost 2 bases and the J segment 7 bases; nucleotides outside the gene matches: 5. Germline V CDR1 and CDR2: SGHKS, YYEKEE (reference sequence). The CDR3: CASSFSQGANEQFF. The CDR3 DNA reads TGTGCCAGCAGCTTTAGCCAGGGGGCAAATGAGCAGTTCTTC.

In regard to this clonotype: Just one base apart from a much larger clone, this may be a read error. This CDR3 is CASSFAEGIPEAFF. CDR3 DNA: TGTGCCAGCAGCTTCGCGGAGGGGATCCCTGAAGCTTTCTTT. This chain joins TRBV11-1 and TRBJ1-1; tentatively, D is TRBD1 (5 bases). CDR3 length: 14 amino acids. Between the trimmed V and J ends, which lost 3 bases and 6 bases, there was a span of 14 bases. From germline, CDR1 is SGHAT and CDR2 FQDESV (reference sequence).

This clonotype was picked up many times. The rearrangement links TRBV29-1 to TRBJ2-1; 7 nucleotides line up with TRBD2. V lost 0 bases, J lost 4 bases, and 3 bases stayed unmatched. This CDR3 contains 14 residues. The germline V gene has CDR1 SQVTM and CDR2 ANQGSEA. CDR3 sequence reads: CSVEEASGYNEQFF. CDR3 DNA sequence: TGCAGCGTTGAAGAGGCTAGCGGATACAATGAGCAGTTCTTC.

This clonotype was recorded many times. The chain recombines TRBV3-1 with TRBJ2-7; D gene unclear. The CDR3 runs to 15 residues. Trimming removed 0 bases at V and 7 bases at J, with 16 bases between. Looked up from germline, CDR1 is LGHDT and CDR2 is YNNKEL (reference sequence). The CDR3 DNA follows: TGTGCCAGCAGCCAAGATGGAACGGCCGCTGGGGAGCAGTACTTC. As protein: CASSQDGTAAGEQYF.

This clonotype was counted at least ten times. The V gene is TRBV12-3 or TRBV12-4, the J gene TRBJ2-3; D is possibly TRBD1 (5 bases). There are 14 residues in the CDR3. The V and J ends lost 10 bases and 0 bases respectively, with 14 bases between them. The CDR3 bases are TGTGCCATCCAGGGCTTAGCTAGCACAGATACGCAGTATTTT. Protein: CAIQGLASTDTQYF.

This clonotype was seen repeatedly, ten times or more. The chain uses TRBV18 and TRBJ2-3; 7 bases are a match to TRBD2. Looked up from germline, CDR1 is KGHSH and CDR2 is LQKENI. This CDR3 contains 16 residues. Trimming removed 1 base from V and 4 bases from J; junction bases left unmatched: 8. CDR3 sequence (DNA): TGTGCCAGCTCACCACGGATCCGCGGGGGTGCAGATACGCAGTATTTT. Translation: CASSPRIRGGADTQYF.